This T cell receptor beta chain is from a study of shared clonotypes between healthy human individuals. This table comes from immunoSEQ multiplex PCR, and its TCRdb copy is limited to in-frame clones, with some not included. The data contain around 2.1 million clones, more than 90% of them singletons. To note about this clone: Its target is unknown.

General study points: The expectation was that sequencing depth would affect clonotype sharing among donors.

The CDR3 totals 14 residues. Germline V lookup: CDR1 SGHRS, CDR2 YFSETQ. Germline trimming cut 4 bases from V and 8 bases from J; bases unmatched to any gene: 4. Input material: naive CD4+ T cells sorted from blood. Subset described: CD45RA+ positively selected. The chain uses TRBV5-1 and TRBJ2-6; TRBD1 agrees at 9 bases. The clonotype comes from a man in his late teens or twenties in good health. The CDR3 bases are TGCGCCAGCAGCGGGACAGGGAACACCAACGTCCTGACTTTC. It is translated as CASSGTGNTNVLTF.